A single sample gave rise to the 27 T cell receptor beta chains below, sequenced in a study of blood T cell repertoires in COVID-19. Some clones are missing from TCRdb's copy, which holds only in-frame ones; the method was immunoSEQ multiplex PCR. This sample has a few hundred thousand clones; 65% to 85% occur once, and the top ten carry 3% to 4%. The sequenced material came from PBMCs or T cells enriched from blood (not recorded which). The origin of the receptors is a woman aged 60-70 years who had recovered from COVID-19.

The chain is built from TRBV11-2 and TRBJ2-3; TRBD1 is a possible D gene (7 bases). Trimming took 4 bases from V and 3 from J, leaving 20 bases between them. The CDR3 has 17 amino acids. Germline CDR1 SGHAT, CDR2 FQNNGV. CDR3 nucleotide sequence: TGTGCCAGCAGCTCACCAGGGGGGAGTATAATGACAGATACGCAGTATTTT. Residues: CASSSPGGSIMTDTQYF.

The chain joins TRBV24-1 to TRBJ1-1; no clear D gene. The germline V and J ends were trimmed by 7 bases and 5 bases, with 10 bases remaining between them. Germline V gene sequence: CDR1 KGHDR, CDR2 SFDVKD. The CDR3 contains 12 residues. The DNA of the CDR3 is TGTGCCACCAGCCGCTTCGGGACTGAAGCTTTCTTT. This gives the protein CATSRFGTEAFF.

This clone was seen only a few times. The chain employs TRBV11-2 and TRBJ1-5; D possibly corresponds to TRBD1 (6 bases). Per germline, CDR1 SGHAT and CDR2 FQNNGV. The CDR3 spans 15 residues. V was cut by 5 bases and J by 3 bases, with 14 bases left in between. Here the CDR3 reads CASSVGPGDNQPQHF. Here the CDR3 DNA reads TGTGCCAGCAGCGTCGGCCCAGGGGACAATCAGCCCCAGCATTTT.

The chain combines TRBV19 with TRBJ1-6; 7 nucleotides match TRBD1. Germline V gives CDR1 LNHDA, CDR2 SQIVND (reference sequence). The CDR3 runs to 13 residues. Trimming at V came to 10 bases and at J to 6 bases, leaving 6 bases not matched to a gene. This CDR3 is CATRQGLNSPLHF. CDR3 DNA sequence: TGTGCCACCAGACAGGGACTTAATTCACCCCTCCACTTT.

V is TRBV10-1 and J is TRBJ2-7; 9 nucleotides match TRBD2. V lost 5 bases and J lost 7; bases outside the gene matches: 6. Germline-derived CDR1 and CDR2 are WNHNN and SYGVQD (reference sequence). The CDR3 totals 13 residues. The CDR3: CASSTSGSQEQYF. For the CDR3, the DNA is TGCGCCAGCAGTACTAGCGGGTCTCAGGAGCAGTACTTC.

This clone was recorded a few times. The genes are TRBV19 and TRBJ1-2; 9 nucleotides match TRBD1. V lost 4 bases and J lost 5; bases outside the gene matches: 5. The CDR3 runs 14 residues. Germline V CDR1 and CDR2: LNHDA, SQIVND (reference sequence). The CDR3 here is CASSSRDRVYGYTF. In nucleotides, the CDR3 is TGTGCCAGTAGTAGCCGGGACAGGGTTTATGGCTACACCTTC.

The table lists this clone with a count of one. The CDR3: CASSQDRNEKLFF. CDR3 sequence (DNA): TGCGCCAGCAGCCAGGACAGGAATGAAAAACTGTTTTTT. The chain uses TRBV5-1 and TRBJ1-4; 7 bases match TRBD1. V lost 4 bases, J lost 5 bases, and 2 bases stayed unmatched. There are 13 residues in the CDR3. CDR1 SGHRS and CDR2 YFSETQ come from the germline V gene. Based on the CDR3 plus reference TRBV5-1 and TRBJ1-4, the full variable domain is KAGVTQTPRYLIKTRGQQVTLSCSPISGHRSVSWYQQTPGQGLQFLFEYFSETQRNKGNFPGRFSGRQFSNSRSEMNVSTLELGDSALYLCASSQDRNEKLFFGSGTQLSVL.

CDR3 bases: TGTGCCAGCAGCTTAGACAGGTTCACAGATACGCAGTATTTT. Its translation is CASSLDRFTDTQYF. V gene TRBV7-2 combines with J gene TRBJ2-3, with a possible D match to TRBD1 (5 bases). The germline V gene encodes CDR1 SGHTA and CDR2 FQGNSA. The CDR3 is 14 residues long. The ends were cut back, 1 base at V and 2 bases at J, with 7 bases in the middle.

The gene calls are TRBV19 and TRBJ2-5; 9 bases fit TRBD2. Germline V gene sequence: CDR1 LNHDA, CDR2 SQIVND (reference sequence). The CDR3 spans 16 residues. V shed 6 bases and J 1 base; nucleotides not matched to a gene: 9. The CDR3 sequence: CASSKGVAGAQETQYF. The CDR3 bases are TGTGCCAGTAGCAAGGGGGTAGCGGGGGCCCAAGAGACCCAGTACTTC. Combining the CDR3 with reference TRBV19 and TRBJ2-5 gives the whole variable domain DGGITQSPKYLFRKEGQNVTLSCEQNLNHDAMYWYRQDPGQGLRLIYYSQIVNDFQKGDIAEGYSVSREKKESFPLTVTSAQKNPTAFYLCASSKGVAGAQETQYFGPGTRLLVL.

The chain carries TRBV6-2 or TRBV6-3 and TRBJ1-2; D remains ambiguous. The V end lost 6 bases, the J end lost 1 base, and 9 bases lay between the germline ends. The CDR3 spans 13 residues. CDR1 is MNHEY and CDR2 is SVGEGT in the germline V gene. CDR3 residues: CASSSGLNYGYTF. The DNA for the CDR3 is TGTGCCAGCAGCTCCGGACTTAACTATGGCTACACCTTC.

V and J are TRBV7-6 and TRBJ1-1, with TRBD1 identical over 7 bases. Per the germline V gene, CDR1 is SGHVS and CDR2 is FNYEAQ. The CDR3 runs 16 residues. The V gene end was trimmed by 5 bases and the J gene end by 2 bases; junction bases not matched to a gene: 11. The CDR3 spells CASSARQGFGNTEAFF. CDR3 in DNA: TGTGCCAGCAGCGCCAGACAGGGTTTTGGAAACACTGAAGCTTTCTTT.

The gene calls are TRBV27 and TRBJ2-3, with D perhaps TRBD2 (6 bases). The CDR3 consists of 14 residues. The ends were cut back, 3 bases at V and 2 bases at J, with 9 bases in the middle. Germline CDR1 and CDR2: MNHEY and SMNVEV (reference sequence). CDR3 protein: CASSFLANTDTQYF. The DNA for the CDR3 is TGTGCCAGCAGTTTCCTAGCGAACACAGATACGCAGTATTTT.

The chain has TRBV7-2 and TRBJ1-1, with D perhaps TRBD1 (6 bases). Between the trimmed V and J ends, which lost 1 base and 8 bases, there was a span of 14 bases. Germline V gene data show CDR1 as SGHTA and CDR2 as FQGNSA. The CDR3 is 14 amino acids. This CDR3 reads CASSLDVRGREAFF. CDR3 in DNA: TGTGCCAGCAGCTTAGATGTCAGGGGACGGGAAGCTTTCTTT.

The chain employs TRBV4-3 and TRBJ1-2; D remains unclear. Germline V CDR1 and CDR2: LGHNA, YSLEER. CDR3 length: 15 residues. V lost 0 bases, J lost 4 bases, and 12 bases lay in between. CDR3 residues: CASSQDLLTVYGYTF. The CDR3 DNA reads TGCGCCAGCAGCCAAGACCTGCTAACTGTCTATGGCTACACCTTC.

This clone was seen just once. V and J are TRBV25-1 and TRBJ2-5; tentative D call: TRBD1 (8 bases). Trimming cost V 6 bases and J 2 bases, with 16 bases left between them. Germline V gene data show CDR1 as MGHDK and CDR2 as SYGVNS. This CDR3 spans 15 amino acids. The CDR3 sequence: CASRDTGGGQETQYF. The CDR3 DNA is TGTGCCAGCAGGGATACAGGGGGAGGGCAAGAGACCCAGTACTTC. Full variable domain (rest looked up from reference TRBV25-1 and TRBJ2-5): EADIYQTPRYLVIGTGKKITLECSQTMGHDKMYWYQQDPGMELHLIHYSYGVNSTEKGDLSSESTVSRIRTEHFPLTLESARPSHTSQYLCASRDTGGGQETQYFGPGTRLLVL.

V gene TRBV5-1 combines with J gene TRBJ2-3, with 7 bases fitting TRBD2. The CDR3 contains 15 residues. With V trimmed by 0 bases and J by 5 bases, 6 bases remained unmatched. Per germline, CDR1 SGHRS and CDR2 YFSETQ. The CDR3 region has the DNA TGCGCCAGCAGCTTGGGACCGGGGGGTATAGATACGCAGTATTTT. Translation: CASSLGPGGIDTQYF. The full variable domain, rest sourced from reference TRBV5-1 and TRBJ2-3, is KAGVTQTPRYLIKTRGQQVTLSCSPISGHRSVSWYQQTPGQGLQFLFEYFSETQRNKGNFPGRFSGRQFSNSRSEMNVSTLELGDSALYLCASSLGPGGIDTQYFGPGTRLTVL.

The gene calls are TRBV5-4 and TRBJ1-4; the match to TRBD1 covers 7 bases. The CDR3 covers 15 residues. Losses at the gene ends were 4 bases for V and 4 bases for J; bases not matched to a gene: 7. Germline CDR1 SGHNT, CDR2 YYREEE (reference sequence). CDR3 region: CASSVGQNFNEKLFF. As DNA, the CDR3 is TGTGCCAGCAGCGTGGGACAGAACTTTAATGAAAAACTGTTTTTT.

In this sample, this clone turned up once. This rearrangement joins TRBV18 to TRBJ2-6; possibly TRBD2 for D (6 bases). This CDR3 spans 15 amino acids. Trimming took off 4 bases at V and 0 bases at J, with 7 bases between the two ends. CDR1 is KGHSH, CDR2 LQKENI, per germline. In DNA, the CDR3 is TGTGCCAGCTCACACGGGAGCTCTGGGGCCAACGTCCTGACTTTC. Translation gives CASSHGSSGANVLTF.

This rearrangement joins TRBV5-1 to TRBJ1-2, with TRBD1 identical over 10 bases. The trim removed 4 bases at V and 6 bases at J, leaving 6 bases unmatched. The length of the CDR3 is 14 residues. CDR1 SGHRS and CDR2 YFSETQ come from the germline V gene. DNA of the CDR3: TGCGCCAGCAGCCCCGGGACAGGGGCCCATGGCTACACCTTC. Residues: CASSPGTGAHGYTF.

This clone appeared a single time. The chain employs TRBV4-2 and TRBJ1-2; 12 bases are a match to TRBD1. V lost 3 bases to trimming and J lost 8 bases; unmatched junction nucleotides: 4. The CDR3 is made up of 14 amino acids. Looked up from germline, CDR1 is LGHNA and CDR2 is YNFKEQ. CDR3 nucleotides: TGTGCCAGCAGCCAGGGACAGGGGGCGGAAGGCTACACCTTC. It specifies CASSQGQGAEGYTF.

This clone showed up just a few times. This chain uses TRBV5-4 with TRBJ2-5; D perhaps matches TRBD1 (5 bases). V was pared by 5 bases and J by 3 bases, with 14 bases between. From germline, CDR1 is SGHNT and CDR2 YYREEE (reference sequence). The CDR3 loop spans 14 amino acids. The CDR3: CASSKTESKETQYF. CDR3 DNA: TGTGCCAGCAGTAAGACAGAGTCCAAAGAGACCCAGTACTTC.

V gene TRBV5-4 combines with J gene TRBJ2-1, with TRBD2 matching over 12 bases. The germline gives CDR1 SGHNT, CDR2 YYREEE (reference sequence). Trimming cost V 0 bases and J 4 bases; bases outside gene matches: 8. CDR3 length: 18 residues. This chain's CDR3 is CASSLGGTSGPIYNEQFF. As DNA, the CDR3 is TGTGCCAGCAGCTTGGGTGGGACTAGCGGGCCGATATACAATGAGCAGTTCTTC.

The rearrangement uses TRBV4-3 and TRBJ2-1; D is unclear. The CDR3 sequence is 13 residues long. Germline lookup yields CDR1 LGHNA and CDR2 YSLEER. Trimming removed 3 bases at V and 1 base at J, with 4 bases between. The CDR3 coding sequence is TGCGCCAGCAGCCACGGGTCCTACAATGAGCAGTTCTTC. Amino acids: CASSHGSYNEQFF.

This chain links TRBV5-6 with TRBJ1-3, with D maybe TRBD1 (5 bases). V was pared by 2 bases and J by 4 bases, with 10 bases between. Per germline, CDR1 SGHDT and CDR2 YYEEEE. The CDR3 has 14 amino acids. CDR3 in DNA: TGTGCCAGCAGCTTCCTTCCAGGGGGAAACACCATATATTTT. Its translation: CASSFLPGGNTIYF.

The chain uses TRBV2 and TRBJ2-7; D might be TRBD2 (5 bases). Germline CDR1 is SNHLY and CDR2 is FYNNEI. The CDR3 has 16 residues. With 0 bases removed from V and 5 bases from J, the gap between germline ends came to 17 bases. The CDR3 protein is CASSEALFPGFHEQYF. The CDR3 nucleotides are TGTGCCAGCAGTGAAGCGCTTTTTCCGGGGTTCCACGAGCAGTACTTC.

The chain carries TRBV1 and TRBJ2-1; the listed D gene, TRBD2, was not tested against the DNA. TRBV1 is labeled a pseudogene. The CDR3 is 18 residues long. The CDR3 loop is CTSSLVTPGLAGVNEQFF. In nucleotides, the CDR3 is TGCACCAGCAGTCTTGTTACTCCGGGACTAGCGGGGGTCAATGAGCAGTTCTTC.

The chain uses TRBV5-4 and TRBJ2-7; TRBD1 might be the D (5 bases). Germline V gene data show CDR1 as SGHNT and CDR2 as YYREEE (reference sequence). The CDR3 has 15 amino acids. V dropped 6 bases and J dropped 2 bases, with 18 bases sitting between them. The CDR3 is CASTLRTGTTYEQYF. CDR3 coding DNA: TGTGCCAGCACCCTTCGCACAGGAACTACCTACGAGCAGTACTTC.